This T cell receptor (beta chain) was sequenced during a study of vaccination and CD4 T cells after COVID-19. In the study overall: Blood was drawn a median around 70 days post second dose, range 14 to 241.

This clonotype was detected a few times. The antigen remains undetermined. Described time point: late sampling 161 to 241 days after vaccination in a few convalescent patients. Stated treatment: approximately nine-day PBMC culture with coronavirus spike peptide pools or control peptides (ViraFEST assay). Germline-derived CDR1 and CDR2 are DFQATT and SNEGSKA (reference sequence). There are 14 residues in the CDR3. Trimming left V 1 base short and J 0 bases short, with 9 bases between. Sequenced with the Oncomine TCR Beta short-read assay was DNA taken from cultured CD4+ T cells. TCRdb re-analysed the PCR reads in MiXCR, keeping a single row per CDR3 protein. This table has about 17,000 distinct CDR3 sequences, roughly 48% appearing once.

The gene calls are TRBV20-1 and TRBJ1-1; the D is unclear. This sample comprised CD4+ T cells from blood, cultured in vitro, obtained about 7 months after SARS-CoV-2 vaccination. The clonotype comes from a human donor who had recovered from COVID-19. CDR3 residues: CSARVGGMNTEAFF. CDR3 bases: TGCAGTGCTAGAGTGGGTGGTATGAACACTGAAGCTTTCTTT.